Following are 30 T cell receptor beta chains from one sample sequenced in a study of cytomegalovirus exposure and HLA in healthy donors. This PCR relied on a set of 60 Vbeta primers and 13 Jbeta primers. The assay was immunoSEQ multiplex PCR, and TCRdb's table has in-frame clones only and misses some. The table includes fewer than 200,000 clones, about 80% detected once. The material sequenced was PBMCs. The receptors shown here come from a man aged 18 to 35 in good health and CMV-seropositive.

The CDR3 coding sequence is TGCGCCAGCAGTCAGACAGGGCAGGGGAATGAGCAGTTCTTC. This encodes CASSQTGQGNEQFF. The chain carries TRBV5-1 and TRBJ2-1; the match to TRBD1 covers 7 bases. This CDR3 spans 14 amino acids. J was trimmed by 7 bases and V by 5 bases; bases with no gene match: 9. Germline V CDR1 and CDR2: SGHRS, YFSETQ.

This clone turned up a few times. The chain employs TRBV2 and TRBJ2-7; 10 positions agree with TRBD1. There are 12 residues in the CDR3. Looked up from germline, CDR1 is SNHLY and CDR2 is FYNNEI. CDR3 DNA sequence: TGTGTCATGGGACAGGGGCCCTACGAGCAGTACTTC. Translation gives CVMGQGPYEQYF.

The J gene is TRBJ2-7, the V gene TRBV29-1, with D possibly being TRBD2 (5 bases). The germline gives CDR1 SQVTM, CDR2 ANQGSEA. The CDR3 totals 12 residues. Trimming removed 4 bases from V and 7 bases from J, with 14 bases in between. Written as DNA, the CDR3 is TGCAGCGTTGTGTTCTGGACGGGGGAGCAGTACTTC. This sequence encodes CSVVFWTGEQYF.

The chain has TRBV5-4 and TRBJ2-5; a weak D match, TRBD1 (5 bases). This CDR3 region has 13 residues. Trimming shortened V by 3 bases and J by 6 bases, and 12 bases separated the two germline ends. Germline CDR1 SGHNT, CDR2 YYREEE (reference sequence). The DNA for the CDR3 is TGTGCCAGCAGCTACCAGGGTCGGAAGACCCAGTACTTC. Encoded protein: CASSYQGRKTQYF.

The chain links TRBV6-4 to TRBJ2-7, with D possibly being TRBD1 (6 bases). The CDR3 extends over 17 amino acids. Trimming stripped 1 base from V and 9 bases from J, with 25 bases between. Germline assignment: CDR1 MRHNA and CDR2 SNTAGT. The CDR3 protein is CASSDCPNRERTVGQYF. CDR3 bases: TGTGCCAGCAGTGACTGCCCCAACAGGGAAAGAACTGTCGGGCAGTACTTC.

The chain links TRBV7-3 to TRBJ2-7; 10 nucleotides match TRBD2. The CDR3 covers 16 residues. Germline V gene data show CDR1 as SGHTA and CDR2 as FQGTGA. V trimming: 3 bases; J trimming: 1 base; junction bases outside the gene matches: 6. The DNA of the CDR3 is TGTGCCAGCAGCTTTGTTAGCGGGGGGTCATCCTACGAGCAGTACTTC. Residues: CASSFVSGGSSYEQYF. The full variable domain, rest sourced from reference TRBV7-3 and TRBJ2-7, is GAGVSQTPSNKVTEKGKYVELRCDPISGHTALYWYRQSLGQGPEFLIYFQGTGAADDSGLPNDRFFAVRPEGSVSTLKIQRTERGDSAVYLCASSFVSGGSSYEQYFGPGTRLTVT.

This chain connects TRBV7-2 to TRBJ2-2, with 7 bases identical to TRBD1. CDR3 length: 15 amino acids. With V trimmed by 9 bases and J by 1 base, 8 bases remained unmatched. Per germline, CDR1 SGHTA and CDR2 FQGNSA. In DNA, the CDR3 is TGTGCCAGTCAAAAAAGACAGGGGAACACCGGGGAGCTGTTTTTT. Encoded protein: CASQKRQGNTGELFF.

This chain uses TRBV5-4 with TRBJ2-1; no clear D. Trimming took off 2 bases at V and 0 bases at J, with 6 bases between the two ends. The CDR3 has 14 amino acids. Looked up from germline, CDR1 is SGHNT and CDR2 is YYREEE (reference sequence). The CDR3 loop reads CASSFYSSYNEQFF. The CDR3 coding sequence is TGTGCCAGCAGCTTCTACAGCTCCTACAATGAGCAGTTCTTC.

This sequence joins TRBV19 and TRBJ1-1, with D perhaps matching TRBD1 (6 bases). V lost 3 bases, J lost 0 bases, and 8 bases lay in between. The CDR3 runs to 14 residues. Germline CDR1 reads LNHDA; CDR2 reads SQIVND (reference sequence). The CDR3 DNA is TGTGCCAGTAGTATGACAGGACTGAACACTGAAGCTTTCTTT. Protein: CASSMTGLNTEAFF.

The chain combines TRBV7-3 with TRBJ2-5; D is possibly TRBD1 (6 bases). There are 12 residues in the CDR3. V lost 3 bases and J lost 5, with 7 bases in between. Germline loops: CDR1 SGHTA, CDR2 FQGTGA. The CDR3 DNA reads as TGTGCCAGCAGCTTGAGGGGGGAGACCCAGTACTTC. Protein product: CASSLRGETQYF.

As for this clone: The junction shows a germline mismatch at one end, possibly a read error. This chain links TRBV7-9 with TRBJ1-2; maybe TRBD1 (5 bases). Germline lookup yields CDR1 SEHNR and CDR2 FQNEAQ (reference sequence). The CDR3 sequence is 14 residues long. For the CDR3, the DNA is TGTGCCAGCAACTTACCTTCGACAGTCTATGGCTACACCTTC. It codes for CASNLPSTVYGYTF.

V gene TRBV15 combines with J gene TRBJ1-1; 7 nucleotides line up with TRBD1. The trim removed 5 bases at V and 6 bases at J, leaving 12 bases unmatched. CDR1 is LNHNV and CDR2 is YYDKDF in the germline V gene (reference sequence). There are 15 residues in the CDR3. The CDR3 spells CATSQTQGPGAEAFF. The CDR3 DNA sequence: TGTGCCACCAGCCAGACACAGGGGCCAGGGGCTGAAGCTTTCTTT. The whole variable domain, filled in from reference TRBV15 and TRBJ1-1, reads DAMVIQNPRYQVTQFGKPVTLSCSQTLNHNVMYWYQQKSSQAPKLLFHYYDKDFNNEADTPDNFQSRRPNTSFCFLDIRSPGLGDTAMYLCATSQTQGPGAEAFFGQGTRLTVV.

This chain links TRBV4-3 with TRBJ1-2; D remains unclear. Trimming left V 0 bases short and J 3 bases short, with 8 bases between. CDR1 is LGHNA, CDR2 YSLEER, per germline. The CDR3 runs to 14 residues. The CDR3 nucleotides are TGCGCCAGCAGCCAAGAAGAGCGATACTATGGCTACACCTTC. This translates into CASSQEERYYGYTF.

V and J are TRBV6-6 and TRBJ2-4; 8 bases agree with TRBD1. This CDR3 region has 16 residues. CDR1 is MNHNY, CDR2 SVGAGI, per germline (reference sequence). V lost 8 bases and J lost 2; bases outside the gene matches: 11. The CDR3 nucleotides are TGTGCCAGCTGGTCGGGGCAGGGGGCGACCAAAAACATTCAGTACTTC. This translates into CASWSGQGATKNIQYF.

As DNA, the CDR3 is TGTGCCAGCAGCTTACTAGAACAAAATGAGCAGTTCTTC. This sequence encodes CASSLLEQNEQFF. This chain joins TRBV7-3 and TRBJ2-1; D is uncertain. Germline values: CDR1 SGHTA, CDR2 FQGTGA. The CDR3 has 13 amino acids. Trimming took 2 bases from V and 7 from J, leaving 9 bases between them.

The chain joins TRBV4-3 to TRBJ2-7; D remains unclear. Trimming took 0 bases from V and 1 from J, leaving 7 bases between them. Germline CDR1 reads LGHNA; CDR2 reads YSLEER. CDR3 length: 14 residues. The CDR3 DNA reads TGCGCCAGCAGCCAAGAGGGCAGATCCTACGAGCAGTACTTC. Protein: CASSQEGRSYEQYF.

The chain is built from TRBV5-1 and TRBJ2-1; D is possibly TRBD1 (8 bases). Germline lookup yields CDR1 SGHRS and CDR2 YFSETQ. This CDR3 is built from 14 residues. V dropped 4 bases and J dropped 5 bases, with 13 bases sitting between them. CDR3 sequence reads: CASSRAGQDNEQFF. The DNA of the CDR3 is TGCGCCAGCAGCCGAGCGGGACAGGACAATGAGCAGTTCTTC.

A remark on this clone: Other DNA variants within this sample encode the same CDR3. The chain combines TRBV27 with TRBJ1-1, with 8 bases matching TRBD1. Germline V CDR1 and CDR2: MNHEY, SMNVEV (reference sequence). V shed 5 bases, J shed 7 bases, and the junction held 6 bases outside the gene matches. The CDR3 is 13 residues long. The CDR3 spells CASSPPGGREAFF. The CDR3 DNA sequence: TGTGCCAGCAGTCCTCCAGGGGGCCGTGAAGCTTTCTTT.

The chain carries TRBV6-4 and TRBJ2-1, with TRBD2 identical over 7 bases. V trimming: 5 bases; J trimming: 7 bases; junction bases outside the gene matches: 14. Per the germline V gene, CDR1 is MRHNA and CDR2 is SNTAGT. The CDR3 totals 16 residues. As DNA, the CDR3 is TGTGCCAGCAGTTTCAGCGGGAATGGGTTAGGTAATGAGCAGTTCTTC. Translation: CASSFSGNGLGNEQFF.

The chain is built from TRBV6-5 and TRBJ2-2, with 12 bases matching TRBD2. The CDR3 spans 16 residues. With V trimmed by 4 bases and J by 7 bases, 7 bases remained unmatched. Per the germline V gene, CDR1 is MNHEY and CDR2 is SVGAGI. In nucleotides, the CDR3 is TGTGCCAGCAGTTTCCCTAGCGGGGGGGCCCTCGGGGAGCTGTTTTTT. Encoded protein: CASSFPSGGALGELFF.

The J gene is TRBJ2-7, the V gene TRBV5-3; 9 nucleotides agree with TRBD1. TRBV5-3 is designated an ORF whose function remains uncertain. The CDR3 has 14 amino acids. V gave up 5 bases and J gave up 2 bases; unmatched junction bases: 5. Here the CDR3 reads CARSDGQGTYEQYF. The CDR3 nucleotides read TGTGCCAGAAGTGATGGACAGGGGACCTACGAGCAGTACTTC.

With regard to this clone: Relative to the germline gene, one junction end is altered; a read error may explain this. J is TRBJ2-6 and V is TRBV27; TRBD1 might be the D (5 bases). The CDR3 extends over 15 amino acids. From germline, CDR1 is MNHEY and CDR2 SMNVEV (reference sequence). The CDR3, as DNA: TGTGCCAGCAGTTGGGGAATCTCTGGGGCCAACGGCCTGACTTTC. Translated, it gives CASSWGISGANGLTF.

To note about this clone: Relative to the germline gene, one junction end is altered; a read error may explain this. The chain is built from TRBV15 and TRBJ2-6, with 7 bases aligning to TRBD1. Germline assignment: CDR1 LNHNV and CDR2 YYDKDF (reference sequence). This CDR3 is built from 19 residues. The CDR3 loop is CATSSPDREFPPGANGLTF. The CDR3 nucleotides are TGTGCCACCAGCAGCCCAGACAGGGAGTTTCCTCCTGGGGCCAACGGCCTGACTTTC.

The chain carries TRBV10-3 and TRBJ1-1, with D maybe TRBD1 (5 bases). This CDR3 contains 14 residues. Germline V gene lookup returns CDR1 ENHRY and CDR2 SYGVKD. V gave up 6 bases and J gave up 6 bases, with 17 bases separating them. The CDR3 DNA sequence: TGTGCCATCAGCCAGGGTGGTTCTGTCTCTGAAGCTTTCTTT. Amino acid sequence: CAISQGGSVSEAFF.

In its sample, this clone was seen a few times. The chain couples TRBV29-1 to TRBJ2-3, with 13 bases fitting TRBD2. V lost 4 bases to trimming and J lost 3 bases; unmatched junction nucleotides: 4. This CDR3 has 15 residues. Germline V gene data show CDR1 as SQVTM and CDR2 as ANQGSEA. This chain's CDR3 is CSVVRLAGGTDTQYF. The CDR3 DNA follows: TGCAGCGTTGTTCGACTAGCGGGAGGAACAGATACGCAGTATTTT.

This chain joins TRBV5-1 and TRBJ2-3; D is possibly TRBD2 (5 bases). The length of the CDR3 is 14 residues. With 5 bases removed from V and 0 bases from J, the gap between germline ends came to 10 bases. Germline-derived CDR1 and CDR2 are SGHRS and YFSETQ. This CDR3 is CASREGPSTDTQYF. The CDR3 nucleotides read TGCGCCAGCAGAGAGGGCCCTAGCACAGATACGCAGTATTTT. Variable domain in full (rest from reference TRBV5-1 and TRBJ2-3): KAGVTQTPRYLIKTRGQQVTLSCSPISGHRSVSWYQQTPGQGLQFLFEYFSETQRNKGNFPGRFSGRQFSNSRSEMNVSTLELGDSALYLCASREGPSTDTQYFGPGTRLTVL.

This clone was detected only once. The chain couples TRBV9 to TRBJ2-2, with D unresolved. This CDR3 has 13 residues. Trimming stripped 0 bases from V and 6 bases from J, with 6 bases between. The germline gives CDR1 SGDLS, CDR2 YYNGEE. CDR3 nucleotide sequence: TGTGCCAGCAGCGTAGCTTCTGCCGGGGAGCTGTTTTTT. Translation: CASSVASAGELFF. Full variable domain (outside the CDR3, taken from reference TRBV9 and TRBJ2-2): DSGVTQTPKHLITATGQRVTLRCSPRSGDLSVYWYQQSLDQGLQFLIQYYNGEERAKGNILERFSAQQFPDLHSELNLSSLELGDSALYFCASSVASAGELFFGEGSRLTVL.

The J gene is TRBJ1-4, the V gene TRBV9; D gene ambiguous. Germline lookup yields CDR1 SGDLS and CDR2 YYNGEE. The V gene lost 3 bases and the J gene lost 7 bases, with 7 bases spanning the gap. The length of the CDR3 is 12 residues. The CDR3 loop is CASSAGGEKLFF. CDR3 in DNA: TGTGCCAGCAGCGCGGGTGGTGAAAAACTGTTTTTT.

The rearrangement joins TRBV6-6 to TRBJ2-5, with D perhaps matching TRBD1 (6 bases). The DNA end lines up better with TRBJ2-7; the J call may be wrong. The CDR3 spans 13 residues. CDR1 is MNHNY and CDR2 is SVGAGI in the germline V gene (reference sequence). The CDR3 protein is CASSYSGHYEQYF. CDR3 nucleotide sequence: TGTGCCAGCAGTTACTCGGGACATTACGAGCAGTACTTC.

J is TRBJ2-7 and V is TRBV27, with D perhaps matching TRBD1 (6 bases). Per the germline V gene, CDR1 is MNHEY and CDR2 is SMNVEV (reference sequence). V shed 5 bases and J shed 4 bases, with 18 bases lying between them. CDR3 length: 15 residues. The CDR3 is CASSNDRLPPYEQYF. DNA for the CDR3: TGTGCCAGCAGTAACGACAGGTTGCCCCCATACGAGCAGTACTTC.